This T cell receptor beta chain was identified in a study of cytomegalovirus exposure and HLA in healthy donors. A remark on this clone: Its antigen is unknown.

Study observations and caveats: In vitro experiments confirmed that a few CMV-associated chains were specific for CMV antigens. The study flagged approximately 180 TCR beta chains as cytomegalovirus-associated.

CDR1 is SGHRS, CDR2 YFSETQ, per germline. Losses at the gene ends were 4 bases for V and 7 bases for J; bases not matched to a gene: 13. The CDR3 length is 16 residues. PCR employed 60 Vbeta and 13 Jbeta primers. Method: immunoSEQ multiplex PCR; TCRdb's copy keeps in-frame clones and lacks some. The sample has about 250,000 clones, around four fifths seen once. This chain joins TRBV5-1 and TRBJ1-5, with 8 bases matching TRBD1. The sample was PBMCs. This clonotype was obtained from a boy between 10 and 17 years old in good health and CMV-seronegative. CDR3 in amino acids: CASSPGGAGLEQPQHF. The CDR3 DNA follows: TGCGCCAGCAGCCCAGGGGGCGCGGGTCTAGAGCAGCCCCAGCATTTT.